This TCR beta chain appears in the sequencing data of a study of patients and donors after allogeneic stem cell transplantation. CDR3 length equals 11 residues. In germline, CDR1 is KGHDR, CDR2 SFDVKD. Trimming removed 9 bases at V and 7 bases at J, with 11 bases between. From the RT-PCR reads, TCRdb called clonotypes with MiXCR, one entry per CDR3 protein. Of 70,000 to 75,000 distinct CDR3 sequences listed, 26% were seen once; the top ten hold approximately 25%. The sequence was obtained from a human donor who was either an allogeneic HSCT recipient or a stem cell or donor lymphocyte infusion donor (not recorded which). It is not recorded whose cells these are; they may come from a transplant donor. Sequencing input: blood, either unsorted or a sorted T cell fraction (not recorded which). The gene calls are TRBV24-1 and TRBJ1-1; a weak D match, TRBD1 (5 bases). In DNA form, the CDR3 reads TGTGCCACCGCAAGGCAGGGTGAAGCTTTCTTT. This translates into CATARQGEAFF.